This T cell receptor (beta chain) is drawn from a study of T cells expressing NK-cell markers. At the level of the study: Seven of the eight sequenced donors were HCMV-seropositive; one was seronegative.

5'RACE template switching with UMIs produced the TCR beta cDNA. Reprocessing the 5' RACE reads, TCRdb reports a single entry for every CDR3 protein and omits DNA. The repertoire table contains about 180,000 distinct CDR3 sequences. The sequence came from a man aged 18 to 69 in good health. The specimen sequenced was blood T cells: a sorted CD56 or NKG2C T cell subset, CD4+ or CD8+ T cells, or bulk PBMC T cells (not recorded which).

The CDR3 here is CSVEAGWRDDGAETQYF. The V gene is TRBV29-1, the J gene TRBJ2-5; checking the TCRdb D call of TRBD2 is not possible without DNA. Germline CDR1 reads SQVTM; CDR2 reads ANQGSEA. CDR3 length equals 17 residues.